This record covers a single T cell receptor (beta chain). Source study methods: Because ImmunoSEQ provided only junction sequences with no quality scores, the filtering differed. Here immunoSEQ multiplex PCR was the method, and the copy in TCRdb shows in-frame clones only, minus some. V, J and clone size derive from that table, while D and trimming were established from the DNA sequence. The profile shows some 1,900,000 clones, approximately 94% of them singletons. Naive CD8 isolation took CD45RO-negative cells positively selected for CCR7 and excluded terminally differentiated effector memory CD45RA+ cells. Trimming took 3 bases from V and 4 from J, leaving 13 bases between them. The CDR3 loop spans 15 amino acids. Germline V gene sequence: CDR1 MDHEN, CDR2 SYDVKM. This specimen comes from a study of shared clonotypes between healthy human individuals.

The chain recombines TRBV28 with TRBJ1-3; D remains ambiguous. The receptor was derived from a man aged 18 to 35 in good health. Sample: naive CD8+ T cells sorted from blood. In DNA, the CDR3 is TGTGCCAGCAGTTTGCGGGGAGGGTACGGAAACACCATATATTTT. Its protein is CASSLRGGYGNTIYF.